One and the same sample provided the 27 T cell receptor beta chains below, sequenced in a study of blood T cell repertoires in COVID-19. The assay was immunoSEQ multiplex PCR, and TCRdb's table has in-frame clones only and misses some. The sample includes 200,000 to 300,000 clones, 80% to 90% seen only once; the top ten take about 1.4%. What was sequenced was peripheral blood. The receptor source for this set is a woman aged 40 to 50 who had recovered from COVID-19.

The chain has TRBV10-3 and TRBJ2-3, with 7 bases that match TRBD2. Per the germline V gene, CDR1 is ENHRY and CDR2 is SYGVKD. V dropped 4 bases and J dropped 6; count of bases not matched to a gene: 16. This CDR3 has 17 amino acids. CDR3 sequence (DNA): TGTGCCATCAGTGCCAGACTAGCCCCTAGGGGAGGGGATACGCAGTATTTT. Translated: CAISARLAPRGGDTQYF.

This rearrangement joins TRBV20-1 to TRBJ1-2, with 8 bases that match TRBD1. Per the germline V gene, CDR1 is DFQATT and CDR2 is SNEGSKA (reference sequence). Trimming cost V 7 bases and J 6 bases; bases outside gene matches: 1. CDR3 size: 10 residues. CDR3 region: CSGTGNGYTF. Written as DNA, the CDR3 is TGCAGTGGGACAGGGAATGGCTACACCTTC.

This clone was found once. The V call is TRBV27, the J call TRBJ1-1; no clear D gene. V lost 3 bases, J lost 4 bases, and 12 bases lay in between. Per germline, CDR1 MNHEY and CDR2 SMNVEV (reference sequence). The CDR3 length is 14 residues. The CDR3 coding sequence is TGTGCCAGCAGTTTTCAATGGCAGTCCACTGAAGCTTTCTTT. Protein sequence: CASSFQWQSTEAFF.

The rearrangement links TRBV6-5 to TRBJ2-5, with TRBD2 matching 11 bases. Germline CDR1 reads MNHEY; CDR2 reads SVGAGI. V lost 5 bases and J lost 5; bases outside the gene matches: 4. CDR3 length: 14 residues. This CDR3 reads CASSPRTSGETQYF. As DNA, the CDR3 is TGTGCCAGCAGTCCCCGGACTAGCGGGGAGACCCAGTACTTC.

The chain uses TRBV6-5 and TRBJ2-7, with 7 bases aligning to TRBD1. CDR3 length equals 13 residues. Trimming cost V 6 bases and J 2 bases; bases outside gene matches: 4. Germline values: CDR1 MNHEY, CDR2 SVGAGI. The CDR3 DNA reads TGTGCCAGCAGGCGGCAGGGGGCCTACGAGCAGTACTTC. Its protein product is CASRRQGAYEQYF.

This chain connects TRBV10-3 to TRBJ1-6, with D unresolved. This CDR3 has 15 residues. V was cut by 0 bases and J by 7 bases, with 10 bases left in between. Germline-derived CDR1 and CDR2 are ENHRY and SYGVKD. In DNA form, the CDR3 reads TGTGCCATCAGTGAGTCGAGGCTCGGGAATTCACCCCTCCACTTT. Translation gives CAISESRLGNSPLHF.

The V and J genes are TRBV25-1 and TRBJ2-3; 9 bases align to TRBD1. Germline V gene data show CDR1 as MGHDK and CDR2 as SYGVNS. J was trimmed by 3 bases and V by 3 bases; bases with no gene match: 7. This CDR3 has 16 residues. The CDR3 sequence: CASSDRVGTGTDTQYF. CDR3 DNA sequence: TGTGCCAGCAGTGACCGTGTTGGGACAGGGACAGATACGCAGTATTTT.

This chain connects TRBV12-3 or TRBV12-4 to TRBJ2-5; maybe TRBD1 (5 bases). The CDR3 loop spans 13 amino acids. Between the trimmed V and J ends, which lost 7 bases and 2 bases, there was a span of 11 bases. CDR3 residues: CASIRQIQETQYF. The DNA for the CDR3 is TGTGCCAGCATACGACAGATTCAAGAGACCCAGTACTTC.

The genes are TRBV18 and TRBJ1-1; D perhaps matches TRBD1 (6 bases). Trimming removed 2 bases from V and 8 bases from J, with 15 bases in between. Germline V gene lookup returns CDR1 KGHSH and CDR2 LQKENI. The CDR3 length is 14 residues. CDR3 nucleotides: TGTGCCAGCTCACCAACGGGCAGGGGCTGGGAAGCTTTCTTT. Protein product: CASSPTGRGWEAFF. Filled out from reference TRBV18 and TRBJ1-1, the complete variable domain reads NAGVMQNPRHLVRRRGQEARLRCSPMKGHSHVYWYRQLPEEGLKFMVYLQKENIIDESGMPKERFSAEFPKEGPSILRIQQVVRGDSAAYFCASSPTGRGWEAFFGQGTRLTVV.

The chain employs TRBV19 and TRBJ2-7; 8 bases fit TRBD2. Germline CDR1 LNHDA, CDR2 SQIVND (reference sequence). CDR3 size: 14 residues. Losses at the gene ends were 4 bases for V and 3 bases for J; bases not matched to a gene: 5. CDR3 DNA sequence: TGTGCCAGTAGTACCCCCGGGAGGGACTACGAGCAGTACTTC. It yields the protein CASSTPGRDYEQYF.

This clone was seen more than once but under ten times. The V and J genes are TRBV5-1 and TRBJ1-6; 12 positions agree with TRBD1. This CDR3 is built from 20 residues. CDR1 SGHRS and CDR2 YFSETQ come from the germline V gene. Trimming at V came to 7 bases and at J to 1 base, leaving 15 bases not matched to a gene. The CDR3 is CASFPRGQGAHRSYNSPLHF. As DNA, the CDR3 is TGCGCCAGCTTCCCGAGGGGACAGGGGGCGCACAGGTCCTATAATTCACCCCTCCACTTT.

The chain carries TRBV20-1 and TRBJ1-1; 8 nucleotides line up with TRBD1. CDR1 is DFQATT and CDR2 is SNEGSKA in the germline V gene (reference sequence). Trimming took 3 bases from V and 4 from J; bases not matched to a gene: 7. This CDR3 is 14 amino acids long. CDR3 DNA: TGCAGTGCTAGTACGGGACAGGTAGTCACTGAAGCTTTCTTT. Protein: CSASTGQVVTEAFF.

The chain couples TRBV3-1 (or the pseudogene TRBV3-2) to TRBJ2-1; TRBD1 aligns across 7 bases. The CDR3 runs to 15 residues. CDR1 and CDR2 (germline): LGHDT, YNNKEL (reference sequence). J lost 2 bases, V lost 1 base, and 2 bases had no gene match. CDR3 DNA sequence: TGTGCCAGCAGCCAAGCCACAGGGGCCTACAATGAGCAGTTCTTC. Protein product: CASSQATGAYNEQFF.

This clone has a handful of counts. V gene TRBV11-2 combines with J gene TRBJ1-2; TRBD1 might be the D (6 bases). Trimming stripped 1 base from V and 6 bases from J, with 12 bases between. Germline assignment: CDR1 SGHAT and CDR2 FQNNGV. This CDR3 spans 14 amino acids. The CDR3 DNA sequence: TGTGCCAGCAGCTTAGTGGGGGCTCGGGATGGCTACACCTTC. Protein sequence: CASSLVGARDGYTF.

V is TRBV19 and J is TRBJ2-3; 11 bases fit TRBD1. V lost 3 bases to trimming and J lost 0 bases; unmatched junction nucleotides: 8. In germline, CDR1 is LNHDA, CDR2 SQIVND (reference sequence). The CDR3 runs to 18 residues. The CDR3 DNA is TGTGCCAGTAGTATGAGGGGGACAGGGGGGCTTAGCACAGATACGCAGTATTTT. This sequence encodes CASSMRGTGGLSTDTQYF. Based on the CDR3 plus reference TRBV19 and TRBJ2-3, the full variable domain is DGGITQSPKYLFRKEGQNVTLSCEQNLNHDAMYWYRQDPGQGLRLIYYSQIVNDFQKGDIAEGYSVSREKKESFPLTVTSAQKNPTAFYLCASSMRGTGGLSTDTQYFGPGTRLTVL.

The chain employs TRBV2 and TRBJ2-7; a weak D match, TRBD1 (6 bases). Germline-derived CDR1 and CDR2 are SNHLY and FYNNEI. Trimming pared 10 bases from V and 2 bases from J, leaving 18 bases between. This CDR3 has 14 residues. Written as DNA, the CDR3 is TGTGCCAACGTCCGACGCGACAGGACCTACGAGCAGTACTTC. Translating gives CANVRRDRTYEQYF.

Worth noting for this clone: One end of the junction is discordant with germline, which a read error may explain. The chain uses TRBV7-7 and TRBJ2-1; possible D gene TRBD1, 6 bases. CDR3 length: 13 amino acids. From germline, CDR1 is SSHAT and CDR2 FNYEAQ (reference sequence). The CDR3 DNA follows: TGTGCTAGCAGCCGTCCAGGGGCGAGAGAGCAGTTCTTC. It yields the protein CASSRPGAREQFF.

CDR3 amino acids: CAWSVRGARNQPQHF. CDR3 coding DNA: TGTGCCTGGAGTGTACGGGGGGCCCGTAATCAGCCCCAGCATTTT. The chain has TRBV30 and TRBJ1-5, with a possible D match to TRBD1 (6 bases). V shed 0 bases and J shed 4 bases, with 13 bases lying between them. CDR1 is GTSNPN and CDR2 is SVGIG in the germline V gene (reference sequence). This CDR3 is 15 amino acids long. Filled out from reference TRBV30 and TRBJ1-5, the complete variable domain reads SQTIHQWPATLVQPVGSPLSLECTVEGTSNPNLYWYRQAAGRGLQLLFYSVGIGQISSEVPQNLSASRPQDRQFILSSKKLLLSDSGFYLCAWSVRGARNQPQHFGDGTRLSIL.

The chain uses TRBV7-9 and TRBJ1-2, with D tentatively TRBD1 (5 bases). The germline CDR1 and CDR2 sequences are SEHNR and FQNEAQ (reference sequence). There are 14 residues in the CDR3. Trimming removed 2 bases at V and 4 bases at J, with 11 bases between. The CDR3 nucleotides read TGTGCCAGCAGCTTACAGGGATTTGGCTATGGCTACACCTTC. It encodes CASSLQGFGYGYTF.

The gene calls are TRBV5-6 and TRBJ2-7; 8 nucleotides align to TRBD2. With V trimmed by 4 bases and J by 5 bases, 2 bases remained unmatched. Looked up from germline, CDR1 is SGHDT and CDR2 is YYEEEE. This CDR3 spans 12 amino acids. The CDR3: CASSNGGDEQYF. The CDR3 DNA is TGTGCCAGCAGCAACGGGGGGGACGAGCAGTACTTC.

V gene TRBV6-5 combines with J gene TRBJ1-5, with 8 positions matching TRBD1. Germline V gene data show CDR1 as MNHEY and CDR2 as SVGAGI. The length of the CDR3 is 12 residues. The V gene end was trimmed by 6 bases and the J gene end by 6 bases; junction bases not matched to a gene: 1. CDR3: CASSRGRQPQHF. CDR3 in DNA: TGTGCCAGCAGCAGGGGGCGTCAGCCCCAGCATTTT.

This sequence joins TRBV27 and TRBJ1-2; possible D gene TRBD1, 6 bases. This CDR3 is built from 15 residues. The V gene's germline CDR1 is MNHEY and CDR2 SMNVEV (reference sequence). V lost 8 bases, J lost 2 bases, and 18 bases lay in between. For the CDR3, the DNA is TGTGCCAGCGGCCGGACAGTTGCCCTGAACTATGGCTACACCTTC. As protein: CASGRTVALNYGYTF.

J is TRBJ1-1 and V is TRBV30; 10 bases line up with TRBD1. Germline loops: CDR1 GTSNPN, CDR2 SVGIG (reference sequence). The junction had 6 bases not matched to a gene; V was cut back by 3 bases and J by 2 bases. The CDR3 totals 15 residues. The CDR3 DNA follows: TGTGCCTGGAGCCTCCGGGACAGGGGAAACACTGAAGCTTTCTTT. Protein: CAWSLRDRGNTEAFF. Using reference TRBV30 and TRBJ1-1 for the parts outside the CDR3, the full variable domain is SQTIHQWPATLVQPVGSPLSLECTVEGTSNPNLYWYRQAAGRGLQLLFYSVGIGQISSEVPQNLSASRPQDRQFILSSKKLLLSDSGFYLCAWSLRDRGNTEAFFGQGTRLTVV.

The chain uses TRBV18 and TRBJ1-4, with 7 bases lining up with TRBD1. CDR3 length equals 14 residues. Germline V CDR1 and CDR2: KGHSH, LQKENI. After removal of 4 bases from V and 6 bases from J, the junction contained 5 bases not matched to a gene. This CDR3 reads CASSRGGADEKLFF. CDR3 DNA sequence: TGTGCCAGCTCACGAGGGGGCGCGGATGAAAAACTGTTTTTT.

The CDR3 loop reads CASSPTWGGEYNEQFF. CDR3 in DNA: TGTGCCAGCAGCCCAACTTGGGGGGGGGAGTACAATGAGCAGTTCTTC. The gene calls are TRBV11-2 and TRBJ2-1; TRBD2 agrees at 7 bases. The CDR3 has 16 residues. V lost 5 bases to trimming and J lost 4 bases; unmatched junction nucleotides: 11. From germline, CDR1 is SGHAT and CDR2 FQNNGV.

This clone was counted once. The CDR3 region has the DNA TGTGCCAGCAGCTTGGAACAGCCATATGGCTACACCTTC. It yields the protein CASSLEQPYGYTF. The V gene is TRBV7-9, the J gene TRBJ1-2; D is uncertain. Trimming shortened V by 3 bases and J by 5 bases, and 10 bases separated the two germline ends. This CDR3 is built from 13 residues. Germline V lookup: CDR1 SEHNR, CDR2 FQNEAQ (reference sequence).

The V call is TRBV15, the J call TRBJ2-7; 9 nucleotides agree with TRBD1. The ends lost 8 bases at V and 5 bases at J; junction bases unmatched: 7. CDR1 and CDR2 (germline): LNHNV, YYDKDF (reference sequence). This CDR3 contains 13 residues. Written as DNA, the CDR3 is TGTGCCACCGCGGGGACAGGGCGCGACGAGCAGTACTTC. This gives the protein CATAGTGRDEQYF.